This T cell receptor beta chain was retrieved from a study of shared clonotypes between healthy human individuals. CDR3 length: 17 amino acids. V gave up 6 bases and J gave up 1 base, with 19 bases separating them. Germline CDR1 SGHTA, CDR2 FQGNSA. Sequencing was performed with immunoSEQ multiplex PCR; in TCRdb, only in-frame clones are kept and a portion is missing. This table holds about 110,000 clones, about 66% found once. Notes on this clone: Its antigen is undetermined.

Study outcomes and limitations: Large depth notwithstanding, sorted-subset sequencing proved incomplete by rarefaction.

The sequence derives from a woman aged 25-40 years in good health. Sequencing used memory CD8+ T cells sorted from blood. Subset denoted: CD45RO+ cells pooled with CCR7-negative TemRA cells. V is TRBV7-2 and J is TRBJ2-1, with D possibly matching TRBD2 (5 bases). CDR3 DNA: TGTGCCAGCAGGGCCCTCCTGGACTCCTCATCCTACAATGAGCAGTTCTTC. Its protein is CASRALLDSSSYNEQFF.